Below, 8 T cell receptor beta chains from the same sample are listed, as sequenced in a study of control samples from healthy donors and cancer patients. Sequencing used immunoSEQ multiplex PCR; TCRdb keeps in-frame clones, though not all of them. The data show around 84,000 clones, around 83% seen once. Sequencing used PBMCs. Every receptor here comes from a man aged 55 to 70 with head and neck cancer.

The chain is built from TRBV27 and TRBJ2-3, with D tentatively TRBD2 (5 bases). Germline CDR1 MNHEY, CDR2 SMNVEV (reference sequence). The CDR3 contains 11 residues. V lost 4 bases and J 9 bases, leaving 8 bases between the germline ends. The DNA of the CDR3 is TGTGCCAGCAGTTGGACGGGAACGCAGTATTTT. Translation gives CASSWTGTQYF.

The chain has TRBV9 and TRBJ2-1; weak D call: TRBD2 (6 bases). Germline CDR1 and CDR2: SGDLS and YYNGEE. There are 15 residues in the CDR3. Trimming removed 4 bases from V and 7 bases from J, with 18 bases in between. CDR3 nucleotides: TGTGCCAGCAGCTTAAATAGGGGACTTATGAATGAGCAGTTCTTC. Amino acids: CASSLNRGLMNEQFF.

The chain couples TRBV30 to TRBJ1-3; possible D gene TRBD1, 5 bases. The V end was cut by 4 bases, the J end by 2 bases, with 12 bases between. There are 14 residues in the CDR3. The germline V gene has CDR1 GTSNPN and CDR2 SVGIG (reference sequence). The CDR3 protein is CAWNRGITGNTIYF. As DNA, the CDR3 is TGTGCCTGGAATCGGGGGATTACTGGAAACACCATATATTTT.

The rearrangement joins TRBV27 to TRBJ1-1; D is unresolved. The CDR3 runs 13 residues. Trimming took off 6 bases at V and 5 bases at J, with 13 bases between the two ends. The germline gives CDR1 MNHEY, CDR2 SMNVEV (reference sequence). The DNA for the CDR3 is TGTGCCAGCAGACAAGTTGGGGTGACTGAAGCTTTCTTT. It is translated as CASRQVGVTEAFF.

This clone was found a few times. The chain couples TRBV12-3 or TRBV12-4 to TRBJ1-5; no reliable D call. This CDR3 is 13 amino acids long. V gave up 3 bases and J gave up 0 bases, with 3 bases separating them. The CDR3 DNA reads TGTGCCAGCAGTTTGAGTAGCAATCAGCCCCAGCATTTT. It encodes CASSLSSNQPQHF.

The V gene is TRBV7-9, the J gene TRBJ1-1, with D maybe TRBD1 (5 bases). Germline V gene data show CDR1 as SEHNR and CDR2 as FQNEAQ (reference sequence). CDR3 length: 13 residues. The V end lost 3 bases, the J end lost 10 bases, and 15 bases lay between the germline ends. CDR3 protein: CASSLAQGARAFF. In nucleotides, the CDR3 is TGTGCCAGCAGCTTGGCCCAGGGCGCCAGAGCTTTCTTT.

This chain uses TRBV3-1 (or the pseudogene TRBV3-2) with TRBJ2-3; D is undetermined. V was clipped by 0 bases and J by 7 bases, with 14 bases between them. This CDR3 is built from 15 residues. Germline loops: CDR1 LGHDT, CDR2 YNNKEL (reference sequence). The CDR3 spells CASSQDSGSRHTQYF. CDR3 nucleotide sequence: TGTGCCAGCAGCCAAGATAGTGGGTCCAGGCATACGCAGTATTTT.

V and J are TRBV7-9 and TRBJ2-7, with TRBD2 identical over 7 bases. Germline assignment: CDR1 SEHNR and CDR2 FQNEAQ (reference sequence). V shed 1 base, J shed 7 bases, and the junction held 1 base outside the gene matches. The CDR3 is made up of 12 amino acids. The CDR3 spells CASSLEAGEQYF. The CDR3 DNA sequence: TGTGCCAGCAGCTTAGAAGCGGGGGAGCAGTACTTC.